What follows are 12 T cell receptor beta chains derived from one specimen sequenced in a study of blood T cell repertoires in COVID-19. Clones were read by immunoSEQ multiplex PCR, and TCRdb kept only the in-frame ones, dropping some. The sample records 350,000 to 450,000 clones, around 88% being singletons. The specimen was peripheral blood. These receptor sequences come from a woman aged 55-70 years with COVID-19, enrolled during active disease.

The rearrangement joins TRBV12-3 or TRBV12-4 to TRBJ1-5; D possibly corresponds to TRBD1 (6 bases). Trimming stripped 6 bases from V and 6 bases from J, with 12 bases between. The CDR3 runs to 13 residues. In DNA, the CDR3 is TGTGCCAGCAGCCAGGGGACTATTCAGCCCCAGCATTTT. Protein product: CASSQGTIQPQHF.

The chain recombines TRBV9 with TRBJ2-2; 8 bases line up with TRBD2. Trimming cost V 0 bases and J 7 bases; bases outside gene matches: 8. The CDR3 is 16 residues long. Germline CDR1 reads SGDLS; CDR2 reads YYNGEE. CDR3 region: CASSVGSGASGGELFF. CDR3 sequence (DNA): TGTGCCAGCAGCGTAGGTAGCGGGGCATCAGGCGGGGAGCTGTTTTTT.

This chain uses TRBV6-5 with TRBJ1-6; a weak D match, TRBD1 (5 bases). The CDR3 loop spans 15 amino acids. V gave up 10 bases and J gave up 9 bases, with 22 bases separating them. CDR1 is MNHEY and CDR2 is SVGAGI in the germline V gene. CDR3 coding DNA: TGTGCCACCCCGAAAGCGGAGGGGTTTAGTTCACCCCTCCACTTT. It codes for CATPKAEGFSSPLHF.

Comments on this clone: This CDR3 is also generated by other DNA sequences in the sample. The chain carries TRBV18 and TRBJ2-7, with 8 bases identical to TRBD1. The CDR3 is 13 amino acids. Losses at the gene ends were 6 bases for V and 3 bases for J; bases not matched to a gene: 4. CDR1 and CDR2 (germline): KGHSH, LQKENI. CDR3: CASSLGQGYEQYF. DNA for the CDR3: TGTGCCAGCTCCCTCGGACAGGGCTACGAGCAGTACTTC.

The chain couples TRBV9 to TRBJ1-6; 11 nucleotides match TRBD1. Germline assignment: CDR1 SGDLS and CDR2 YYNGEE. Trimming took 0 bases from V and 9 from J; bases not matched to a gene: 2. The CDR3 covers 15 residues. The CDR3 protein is CASSVAGTGGSPLHF. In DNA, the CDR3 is TGTGCCAGCAGCGTAGCAGGGACAGGGGGTTCACCCCTCCACTTT.

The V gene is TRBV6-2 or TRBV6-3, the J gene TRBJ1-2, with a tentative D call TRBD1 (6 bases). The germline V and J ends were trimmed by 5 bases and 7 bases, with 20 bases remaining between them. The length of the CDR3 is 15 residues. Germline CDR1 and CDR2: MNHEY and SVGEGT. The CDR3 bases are TGTGCCAGCAGTCCATTTCCCCCAGGGGAGCCTGGCTACACCTTC. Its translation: CASSPFPPGEPGYTF.

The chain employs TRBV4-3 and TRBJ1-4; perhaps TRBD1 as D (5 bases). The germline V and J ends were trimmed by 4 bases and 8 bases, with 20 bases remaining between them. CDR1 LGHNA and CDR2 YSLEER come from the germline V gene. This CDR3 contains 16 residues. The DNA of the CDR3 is TGCGCCAGCAGCCCAAACCCACAGGCTCAATTGGAAAAACTGTTTTTT. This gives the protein CASSPNPQAQLEKLFF.

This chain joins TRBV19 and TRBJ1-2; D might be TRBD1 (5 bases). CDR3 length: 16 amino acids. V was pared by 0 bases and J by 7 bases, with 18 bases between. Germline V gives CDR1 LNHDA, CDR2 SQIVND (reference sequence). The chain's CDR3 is CASSIDLPGITPGYTF. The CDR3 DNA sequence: TGTGCCAGTAGTATAGATCTCCCAGGGATAACCCCTGGCTACACCTTC.

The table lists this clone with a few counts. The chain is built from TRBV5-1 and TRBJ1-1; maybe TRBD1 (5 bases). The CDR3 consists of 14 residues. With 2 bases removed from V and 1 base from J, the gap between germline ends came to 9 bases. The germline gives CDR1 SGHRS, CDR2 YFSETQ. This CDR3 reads CASSFLQENTEAFF. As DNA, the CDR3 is TGCGCCAGCAGCTTCCTACAGGAGAACACTGAAGCTTTCTTT.

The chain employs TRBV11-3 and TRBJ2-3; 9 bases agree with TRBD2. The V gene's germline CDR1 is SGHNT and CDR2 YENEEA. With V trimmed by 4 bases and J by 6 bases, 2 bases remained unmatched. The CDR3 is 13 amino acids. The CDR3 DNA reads TGTGCCAGCAGCTGGGCGGGGGGGGATACGCAGTATTTT. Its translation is CASSWAGGDTQYF.

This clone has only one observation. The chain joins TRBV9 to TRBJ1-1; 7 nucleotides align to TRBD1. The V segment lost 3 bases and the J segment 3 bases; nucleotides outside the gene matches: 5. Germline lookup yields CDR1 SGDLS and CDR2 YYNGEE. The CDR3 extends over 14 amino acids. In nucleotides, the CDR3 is TGTGCCAGCAGCGCGACAGGGTTCGACACTGAAGCTTTCTTT. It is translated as CASSATGFDTEAFF.

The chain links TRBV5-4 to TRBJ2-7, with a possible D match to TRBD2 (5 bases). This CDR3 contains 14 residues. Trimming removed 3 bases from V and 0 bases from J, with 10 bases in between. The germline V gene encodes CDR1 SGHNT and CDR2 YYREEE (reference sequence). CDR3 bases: TGTGCCAGCAGCTCCGGGGATAGCTCCTACGAGCAGTACTTC. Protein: CASSSGDSSYEQYF.